The entry that follows covers one T cell receptor (beta chain) sequence. Its antigen remains unidentified. From germline, CDR1 is LNHDA and CDR2 SQIVND (reference sequence). The V end was cut by 4 bases, the J end by 3 bases, with 6 bases between. The CDR3 is 12 residues long. The data belong to a study of OX40 agonist ivuxolimab in advanced cancers. Study-wide context: Treatment received earlier with anti-PD-1, anti-PD-L1 or anti-CTLA-4 agents was allowed, and more than 30% had some.

Study outcomes and limitations: Normalized T-cell clonal expansion was also low in a subset of nonresponders.

TCRdb keeps only in-frame clones here, not all; method: immunoSEQ multiplex PCR. Among around 74,000 clones listed, 85% were seen once. This material consisted of CD4+ or CD8+ T cells sorted from blood, taken in a trial of the OX40 agonist ivuxolimab. The chain carries TRBV19 and TRBJ1-2; D remains ambiguous. This receptor was taken from an adult with an advanced solid tumor such as melanoma, head and neck, liver or kidney cancer. This chain's CDR3 is CASSRVDYGYTF. The CDR3 nucleotides are TGTGCCAGTAGTAGGGTGGACTATGGCTACACCTTC.